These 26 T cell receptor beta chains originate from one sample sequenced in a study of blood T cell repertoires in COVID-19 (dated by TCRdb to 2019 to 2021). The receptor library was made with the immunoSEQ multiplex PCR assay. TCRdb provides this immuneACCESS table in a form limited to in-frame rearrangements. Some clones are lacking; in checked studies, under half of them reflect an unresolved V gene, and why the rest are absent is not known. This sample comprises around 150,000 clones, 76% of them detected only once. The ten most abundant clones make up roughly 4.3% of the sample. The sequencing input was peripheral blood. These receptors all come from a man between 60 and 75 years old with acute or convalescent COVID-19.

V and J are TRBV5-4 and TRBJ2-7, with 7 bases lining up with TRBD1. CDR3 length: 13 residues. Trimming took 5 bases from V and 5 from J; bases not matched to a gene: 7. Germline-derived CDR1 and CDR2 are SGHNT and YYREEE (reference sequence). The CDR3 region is CASSRQGGDEQYF. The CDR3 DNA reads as TGTGCCAGCAGTAGACAGGGCGGCGACGAGCAGTACTTC.

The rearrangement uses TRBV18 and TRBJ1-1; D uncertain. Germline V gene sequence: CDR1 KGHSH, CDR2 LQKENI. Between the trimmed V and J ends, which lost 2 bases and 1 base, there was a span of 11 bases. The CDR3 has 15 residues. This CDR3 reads CASSPRQAQNTEAFF. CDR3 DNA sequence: TGTGCCAGCTCACCAAGGCAGGCCCAGAACACTGAAGCTTTCTTT.

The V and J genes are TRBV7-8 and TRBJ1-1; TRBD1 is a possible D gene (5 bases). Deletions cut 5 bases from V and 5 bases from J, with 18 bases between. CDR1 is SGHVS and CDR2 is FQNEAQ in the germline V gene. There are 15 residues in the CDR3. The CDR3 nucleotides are TGTGCCAGCAGCACCACGCGCTGGGGCGGTACTGAAGCTTTCTTT. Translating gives CASSTTRWGGTEAFF.

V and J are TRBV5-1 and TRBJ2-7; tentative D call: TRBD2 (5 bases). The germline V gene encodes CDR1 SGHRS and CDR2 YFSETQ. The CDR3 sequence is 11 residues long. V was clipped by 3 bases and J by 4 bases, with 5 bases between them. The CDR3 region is CASSSGYEQYF. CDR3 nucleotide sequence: TGCGCCAGCAGCTCGGGATACGAGCAGTACTTC.

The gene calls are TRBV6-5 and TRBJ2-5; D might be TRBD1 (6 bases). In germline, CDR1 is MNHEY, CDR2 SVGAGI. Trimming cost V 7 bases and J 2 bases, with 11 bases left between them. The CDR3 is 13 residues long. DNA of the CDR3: TGTGCCAGCACTCCACAGGGACAAGAGACCCAGTACTTC. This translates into CASTPQGQETQYF.

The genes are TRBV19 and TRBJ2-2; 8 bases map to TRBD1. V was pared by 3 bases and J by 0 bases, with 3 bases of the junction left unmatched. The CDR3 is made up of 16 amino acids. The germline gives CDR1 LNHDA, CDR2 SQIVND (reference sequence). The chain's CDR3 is CASSIPGGSNTGELFF. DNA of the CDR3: TGTGCCAGTAGTATCCCAGGGGGCTCGAACACCGGGGAGCTGTTTTTT.

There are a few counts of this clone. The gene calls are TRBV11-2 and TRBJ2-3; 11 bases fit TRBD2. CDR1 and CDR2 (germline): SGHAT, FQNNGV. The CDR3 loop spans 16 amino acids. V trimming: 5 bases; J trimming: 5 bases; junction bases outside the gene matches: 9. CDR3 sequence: CASSPGSGRDGDTQYF. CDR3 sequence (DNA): TGTGCCAGCAGCCCGGGTAGCGGGAGGGATGGAGATACGCAGTATTTT.

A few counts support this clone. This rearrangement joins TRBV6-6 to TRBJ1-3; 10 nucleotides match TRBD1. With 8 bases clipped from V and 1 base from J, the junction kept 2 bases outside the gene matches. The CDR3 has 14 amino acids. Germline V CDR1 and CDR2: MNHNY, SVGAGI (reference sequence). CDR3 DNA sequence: TGTGCCAGCCGACAGGGGGCTTCTGGAAACACCATATATTTT. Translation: CASRQGASGNTIYF.

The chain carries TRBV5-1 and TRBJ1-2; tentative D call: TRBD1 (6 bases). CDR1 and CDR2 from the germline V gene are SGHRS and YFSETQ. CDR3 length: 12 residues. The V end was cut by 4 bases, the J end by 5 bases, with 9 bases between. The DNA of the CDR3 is TGCGCCAGCAGCGCCGGACAGTATGGCTACACCTTC. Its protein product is CASSAGQYGYTF. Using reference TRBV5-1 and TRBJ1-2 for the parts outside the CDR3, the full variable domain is KAGVTQTPRYLIKTRGQQVTLSCSPISGHRSVSWYQQTPGQGLQFLFEYFSETQRNKGNFPGRFSGRQFSNSRSEMNVSTLELGDSALYLCASSAGQYGYTFGSGTRLTVV.

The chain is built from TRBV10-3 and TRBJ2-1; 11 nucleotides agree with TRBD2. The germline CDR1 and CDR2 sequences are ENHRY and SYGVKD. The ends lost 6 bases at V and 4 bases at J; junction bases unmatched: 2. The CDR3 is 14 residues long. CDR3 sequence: CAIRGLAEYNEQFF. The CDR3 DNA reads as TGTGCCATCAGGGGACTAGCGGAGTACAATGAGCAGTTCTTC.

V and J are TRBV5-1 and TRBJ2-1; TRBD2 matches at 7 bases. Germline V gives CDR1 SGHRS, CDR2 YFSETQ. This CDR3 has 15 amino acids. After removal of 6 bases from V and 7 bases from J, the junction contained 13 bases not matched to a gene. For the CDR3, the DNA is TGCGCCAGCAAAATACTGGCGGGAGTAGGGAATGAGCAGTTCTTC. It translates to CASKILAGVGNEQFF.

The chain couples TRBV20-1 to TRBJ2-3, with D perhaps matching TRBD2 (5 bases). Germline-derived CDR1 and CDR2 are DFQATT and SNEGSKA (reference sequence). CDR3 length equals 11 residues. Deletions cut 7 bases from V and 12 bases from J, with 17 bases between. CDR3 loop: CSGLQAGPQYF. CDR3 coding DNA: TGCAGTGGTCTCCAGGCGGGCCCACAGTATTTT.

In DNA form, the CDR3 reads TGTGCCAGCAGTTTCGGGACTCGACTCGGGCAGTACTTC. Encoded protein: CASSFGTRLGQYF. The chain uses TRBV28 and TRBJ2-7; a possible D gene is TRBD2 (6 bases). V was shortened by 3 bases and J by 9 bases, with 15 bases between the two germline ends. Germline V gene lookup returns CDR1 MDHEN and CDR2 SYDVKM. The CDR3 loop spans 13 amino acids.

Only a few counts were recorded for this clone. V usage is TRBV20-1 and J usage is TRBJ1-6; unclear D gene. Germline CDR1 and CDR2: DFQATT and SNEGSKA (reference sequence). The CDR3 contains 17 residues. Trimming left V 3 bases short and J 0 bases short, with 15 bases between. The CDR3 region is CSASVVSGSSYNSPLHF. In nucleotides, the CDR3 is TGCAGTGCTAGTGTCGTCTCCGGGAGCTCCTATAATTCACCCCTCCACTTT.

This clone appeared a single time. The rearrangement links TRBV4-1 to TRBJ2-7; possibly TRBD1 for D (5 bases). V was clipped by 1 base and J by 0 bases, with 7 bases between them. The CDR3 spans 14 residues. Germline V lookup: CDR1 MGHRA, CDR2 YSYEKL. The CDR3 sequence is CASSQGGGSYEQYF. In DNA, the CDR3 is TGCGCCAGCAGCCAAGGGGGCGGCTCCTACGAGCAGTACTTC.

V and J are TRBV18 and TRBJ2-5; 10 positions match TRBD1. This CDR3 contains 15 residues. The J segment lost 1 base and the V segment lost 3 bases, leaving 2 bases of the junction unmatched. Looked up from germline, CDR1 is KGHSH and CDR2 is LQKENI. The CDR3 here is CASSPGTGAQETQYF. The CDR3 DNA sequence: TGTGCCAGCTCACCTGGGACAGGGGCCCAAGAGACCCAGTACTTC.

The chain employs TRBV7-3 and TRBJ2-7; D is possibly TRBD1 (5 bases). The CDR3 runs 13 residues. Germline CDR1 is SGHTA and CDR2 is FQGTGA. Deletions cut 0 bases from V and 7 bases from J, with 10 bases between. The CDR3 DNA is TGTGCCAGCAGCTTAACGGATGCAGGGGAGCAGTACTTC. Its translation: CASSLTDAGEQYF.

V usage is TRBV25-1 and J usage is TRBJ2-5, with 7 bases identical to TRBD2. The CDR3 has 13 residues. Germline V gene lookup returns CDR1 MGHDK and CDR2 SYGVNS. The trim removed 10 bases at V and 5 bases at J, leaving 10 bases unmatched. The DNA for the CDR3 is TGTGCCACCGGGGGAGCGGGAAGGGAGACCCAGTACTTC. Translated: CATGGAGRETQYF.

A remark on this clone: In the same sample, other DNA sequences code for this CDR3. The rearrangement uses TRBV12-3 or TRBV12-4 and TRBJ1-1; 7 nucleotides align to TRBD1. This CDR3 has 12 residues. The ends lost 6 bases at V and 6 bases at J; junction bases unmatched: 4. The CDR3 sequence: CASSRDSPEAFF. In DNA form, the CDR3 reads TGTGCCAGCAGCAGGGACAGCCCTGAAGCTTTCTTT.

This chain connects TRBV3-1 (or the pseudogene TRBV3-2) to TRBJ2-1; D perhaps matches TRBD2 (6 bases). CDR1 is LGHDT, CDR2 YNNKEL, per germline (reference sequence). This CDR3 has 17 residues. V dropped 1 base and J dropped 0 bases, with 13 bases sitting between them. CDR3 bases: TGTGCCAGCAGCCAAGTGACCACTAGCTACTCCTACAATGAGCAGTTCTTC. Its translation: CASSQVTTSYSYNEQFF.

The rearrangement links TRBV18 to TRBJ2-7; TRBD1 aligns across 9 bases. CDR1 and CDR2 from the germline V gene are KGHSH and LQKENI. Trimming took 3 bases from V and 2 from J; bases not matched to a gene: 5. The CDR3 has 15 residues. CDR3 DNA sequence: TGTGCCAGCTCACCCAGACAGGGGGGCACCTACGAGCAGTACTTC. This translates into CASSPRQGGTYEQYF.

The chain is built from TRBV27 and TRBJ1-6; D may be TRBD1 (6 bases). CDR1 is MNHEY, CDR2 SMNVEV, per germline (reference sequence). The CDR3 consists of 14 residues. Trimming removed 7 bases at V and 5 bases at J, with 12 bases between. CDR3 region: CASTVQGHNSPLHF. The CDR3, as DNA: TGTGCCAGCACCGTACAGGGCCATAATTCACCCCTCCACTTT.

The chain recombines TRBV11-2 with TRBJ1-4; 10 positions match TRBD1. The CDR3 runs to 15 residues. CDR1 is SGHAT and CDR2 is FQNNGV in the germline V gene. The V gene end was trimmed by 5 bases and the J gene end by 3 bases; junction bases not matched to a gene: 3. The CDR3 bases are TGTGCCAGCAGCCCGGACAGGGGGGCTAATGAAAAACTGTTTTTT. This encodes CASSPDRGANEKLFF.

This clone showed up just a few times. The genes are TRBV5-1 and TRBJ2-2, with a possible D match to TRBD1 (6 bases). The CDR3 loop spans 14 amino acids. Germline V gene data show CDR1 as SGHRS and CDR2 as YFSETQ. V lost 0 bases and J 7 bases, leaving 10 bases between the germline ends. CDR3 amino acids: CASSLGTQGGELFF. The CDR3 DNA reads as TGCGCCAGCAGCTTGGGAACACAGGGCGGGGAGCTGTTTTTT.

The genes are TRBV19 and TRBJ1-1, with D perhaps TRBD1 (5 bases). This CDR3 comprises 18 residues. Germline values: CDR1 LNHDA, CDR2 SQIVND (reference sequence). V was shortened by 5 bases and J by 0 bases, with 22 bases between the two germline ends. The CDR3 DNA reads TGTGCCAGTAGTTTGTTAATGTCTCGGGCAGGGCTGAACACTGAAGCTTTCTTT. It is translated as CASSLLMSRAGLNTEAFF.

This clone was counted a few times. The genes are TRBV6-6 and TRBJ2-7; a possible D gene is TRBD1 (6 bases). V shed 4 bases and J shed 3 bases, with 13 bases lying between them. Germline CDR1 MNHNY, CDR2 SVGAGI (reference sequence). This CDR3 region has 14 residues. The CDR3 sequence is CASSSPPDSYEQYF. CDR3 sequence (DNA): TGTGCCAGCAGTTCCCCGCCGGACAGCTACGAGCAGTACTTC.